This record covers a single TCR beta chain. Here immunoSEQ multiplex PCR was the method, and the copy in TCRdb shows in-frame clones only, minus some. Of over 200,000 clones in the sample, 75% to 90% are singletons; the top ten hold approximately 3.7%. Clinical history as reported by participants underpinned cohort assignment. In germline, CDR1 is KGHSH, CDR2 LQKENI. This CDR3 contains 12 residues. Between the trimmed V and J ends, which lost 2 bases and 6 bases, there was a span of 8 bases. The sample is drawn from a study of blood T cell repertoires in COVID-19. The sequence was obtained from a woman in her thirties who had been exposed to COVID-19. V gene TRBV18 combines with J gene TRBJ2-7; no definite D call. The specimen sequenced was PBMCs or T cells enriched from blood (not recorded which). The CDR3 protein is CASSPESLEQYF. The CDR3 nucleotides are TGTGCCAGCTCACCAGAGTCCCTCGAGCAGTACTTC.